These T cell receptor beta chains were read from a single sample in a study of blood T cell repertoires in COVID-19. The assay was immunoSEQ multiplex PCR, and TCRdb's table has in-frame clones only and misses some. The sample yields more than 300,000 clones, 70% to 90% seen once. Sequenced sample: PBMCs or T cells enriched from blood (not recorded which). Receptors were obtained from a man aged 30-40 years who had recovered from COVID-19. Each CDR3 is given with its conserved first and last residue. A D gene is named only where the DNA matches it firmly. Some rows mark clone size as missing; the rest say once, few, many or name a class of expanded clone.

D gene	V gene	J gene	clone size	CDR3 DNA	CDR3 protein
TRBD2	TRBV28	TRBJ2-7	.	TGTGCCAGCAGTCGGGGGGGCGCGGGACCGCGGACCTACGAGCAGTACTTC	CASSRGGAGPRTYEQYF
.	TRBV18	TRBJ1-1	.	TGTGCCAGCTCACCCCTCGACAGGAACACTGAAGCTTTCTTT	CASSPLDRNTEAFF
.	TRBV19	TRBJ2-7	.	TGTGCCAGTAGTCGCAGCGGCTATTATGAGCAGTACTTC	CASSRSGYYEQYF
.	TRBV19	TRBJ2-7	.	TGTGCCAGTAGCAACACAGGGTTCTCCTACGAGCAGTACTTC	CASSNTGFSYEQYF
TRBD1	TRBV19	TRBJ2-3	once	TGTGCCAGCTCCGGGCAGGGGGCAACAGATACGCAGTATTTT	CASSGQGATDTQYF
TRBD1	TRBV28	TRBJ1-1	once	TGTGCCAGCGCCGACAGGGGGGAGAACACTGAAGCTTTCTTT	CASADRGENTEAFF
TRBD1	TRBV7-9	TRBJ1-1	.	TGTGCCAGCAGCTCCGAGACAGGGGTGAACGAGGCTTTCTTT	CASSSETGVNEAFF
TRBD1	TRBV5-1	TRBJ2-3	.	TGCGCCAGCAGCTTGGGGACAGGGGCAGATACGCAGTATTTT	CASSLGTGADTQYF
.	TRBV5-1	TRBJ1-5	few	TGCGCCAGCAGCTTGGTAGGGGGCAATCAGCCCCAGCATTTT	CASSLVGGNQPQHF
TRBD1	TRBV5-6	TRBJ1-2	.	TGTGCCAGCAGACGTCCCGGGACAGGGGCAGGTGGCTACACCTTC	CASRRPGTGAGGYTF
TRBD1	TRBV6-6	TRBJ2-7	.	TGTGCCAGCAGCACAGGGGAACGCGAGCAGTACTTC	CASSTGEREQYF
TRBD2	TRBV2	TRBJ2-3	.	TGTGCCAGTCAGGCGGGGGGCTATCCCACCCGGACAGATACGCAGTATTTT	CASQAGGYPTRTDTQYF
TRBD1	TRBV6-5	TRBJ1-5	.	TGTGCCAGCAGTCCCGACAGGGGGAGCAATCAGCCCCAGCATTTT	CASSPDRGSNQPQHF
TRBD1	TRBV12-3/TRBV12-4	TRBJ1-2	.	TGTGCCAGCAGGACAGGGTGGGTTGGCTACACCTTC	CASRTGWVGYTF
.	TRBV19	TRBJ2-1	.	TGTGCCAGTAGTCGCATCGGGGGAGGCTACAATGAGCAGTTCTTC	CASSRIGGGYNEQFF
.	TRBV18	TRBJ1-4	few	TGTGCCAGCGCCGCAGGGATCGATCGCGGTGAAAAACTGTTTTTT	CASAAGIDRGEKLFF